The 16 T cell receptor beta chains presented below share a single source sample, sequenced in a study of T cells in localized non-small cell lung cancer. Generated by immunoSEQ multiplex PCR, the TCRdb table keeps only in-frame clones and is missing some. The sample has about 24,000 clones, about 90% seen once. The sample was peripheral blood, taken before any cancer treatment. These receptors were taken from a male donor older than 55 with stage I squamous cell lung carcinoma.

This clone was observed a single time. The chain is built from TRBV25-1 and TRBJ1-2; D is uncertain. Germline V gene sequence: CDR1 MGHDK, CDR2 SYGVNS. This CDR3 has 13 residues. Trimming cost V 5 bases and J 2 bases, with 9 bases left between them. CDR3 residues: CASSRAGNYGYTF. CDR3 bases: TGTGCCAGCAGTAGAGCCGGGAACTATGGCTACACCTTC.

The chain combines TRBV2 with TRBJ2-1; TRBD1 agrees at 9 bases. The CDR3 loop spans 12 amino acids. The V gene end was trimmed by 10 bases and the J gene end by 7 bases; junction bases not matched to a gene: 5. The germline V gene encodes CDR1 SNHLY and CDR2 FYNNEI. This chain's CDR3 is CATAGTGNEQFF. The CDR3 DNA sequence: TGTGCCACCGCCGGGACAGGGAATGAGCAGTTCTTC.

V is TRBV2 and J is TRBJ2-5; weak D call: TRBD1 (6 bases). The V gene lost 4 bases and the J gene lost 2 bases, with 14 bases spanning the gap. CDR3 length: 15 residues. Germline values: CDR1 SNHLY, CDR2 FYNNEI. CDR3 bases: TGTGCCAGCAGTGCGGGTCGCGGACAGCAAGAGACCCAGTACTTC. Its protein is CASSAGRGQQETQYF.

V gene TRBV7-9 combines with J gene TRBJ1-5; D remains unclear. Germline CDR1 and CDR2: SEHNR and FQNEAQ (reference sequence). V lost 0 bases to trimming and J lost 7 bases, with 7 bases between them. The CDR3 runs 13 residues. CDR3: CASSLARGQPQHF. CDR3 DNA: TGTGCCAGCAGCTTAGCTCGAGGGCAGCCCCAGCATTTT. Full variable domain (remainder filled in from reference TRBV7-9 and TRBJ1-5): DTGVSQNPRHKITKRGQNVTFRCDPISEHNRLYWYRQTLGQGPEFLTYFQNEAQLEKSRLLSDRFSAERPKGSFSTLEIQRTEQGDSAMYLCASSLARGQPQHFGDGTRLSIL.

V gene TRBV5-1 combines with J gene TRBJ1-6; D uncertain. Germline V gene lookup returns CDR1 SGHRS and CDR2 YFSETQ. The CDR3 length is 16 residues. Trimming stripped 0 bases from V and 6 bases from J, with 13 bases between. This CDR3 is CASSLASLEGNSPLHF. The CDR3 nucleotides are TGCGCCAGCAGCTTGGCCAGCTTAGAGGGTAATTCACCCCTCCACTTT.

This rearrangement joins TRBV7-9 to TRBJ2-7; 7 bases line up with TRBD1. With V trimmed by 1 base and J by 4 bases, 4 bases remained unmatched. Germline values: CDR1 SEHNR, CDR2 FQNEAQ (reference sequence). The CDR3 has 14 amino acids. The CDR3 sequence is CASSLEGGGYEQYF. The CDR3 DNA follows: TGTGCCAGCAGCTTAGAAGGGGGCGGATACGAGCAGTACTTC. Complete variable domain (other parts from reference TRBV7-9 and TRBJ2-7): DTGVSQNPRHKITKRGQNVTFRCDPISEHNRLYWYRQTLGQGPEFLTYFQNEAQLEKSRLLSDRFSAERPKGSFSTLEIQRTEQGDSAMYLCASSLEGGGYEQYFGPGTRLTVT.

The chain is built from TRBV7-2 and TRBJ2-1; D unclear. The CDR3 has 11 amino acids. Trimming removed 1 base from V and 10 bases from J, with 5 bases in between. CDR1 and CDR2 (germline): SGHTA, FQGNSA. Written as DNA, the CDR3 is TGTGCCAGCAGCTTAGTAGGAGAGCAGTTCTTC. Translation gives CASSLVGEQFF.

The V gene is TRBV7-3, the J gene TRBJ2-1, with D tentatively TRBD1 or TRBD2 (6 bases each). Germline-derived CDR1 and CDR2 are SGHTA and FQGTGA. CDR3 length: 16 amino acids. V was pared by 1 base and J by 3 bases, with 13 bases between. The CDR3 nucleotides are TGTGCCAGCAGCTTAAAGGGAGGAGGGGGCTACAATGAGCAGTTCTTC. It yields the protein CASSLKGGGGYNEQFF.

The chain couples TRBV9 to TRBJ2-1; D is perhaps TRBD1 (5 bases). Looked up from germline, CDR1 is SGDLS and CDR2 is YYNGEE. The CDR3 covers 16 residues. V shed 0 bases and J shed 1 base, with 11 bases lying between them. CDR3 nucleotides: TGTGCCAGCAGCGTAGAGAAGGGGATATCCTACAATGAGCAGTTCTTC. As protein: CASSVEKGISYNEQFF.

The CDR3 loop is CASSRTAYYEQYF. The DNA of the CDR3 is TGTGCCAGCAGTCGGACAGCCTACTACGAGCAGTACTTC. The genes are TRBV6-5 and TRBJ2-7, with D perhaps matching TRBD1 (6 bases). CDR1 is MNHEY, CDR2 SVGAGI, per germline. The CDR3 consists of 13 residues. The V gene lost 5 bases and the J gene lost 3 bases, with 11 bases spanning the gap.

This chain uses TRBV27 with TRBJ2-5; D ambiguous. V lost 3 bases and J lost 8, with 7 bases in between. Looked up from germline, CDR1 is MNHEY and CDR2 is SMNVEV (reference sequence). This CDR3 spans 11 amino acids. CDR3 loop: CASSLGGTQYF. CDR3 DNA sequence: TGTGCCAGCAGTTTGGGCGGAACCCAGTACTTC.

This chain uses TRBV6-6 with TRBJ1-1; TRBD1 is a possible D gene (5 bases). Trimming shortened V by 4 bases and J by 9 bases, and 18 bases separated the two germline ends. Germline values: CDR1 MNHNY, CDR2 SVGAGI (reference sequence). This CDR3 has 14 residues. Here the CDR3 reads CASSSGVGGLKAFF. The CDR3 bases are TGTGCCAGCAGTTCGGGGGTCGGAGGGCTGAAAGCTTTCTTT.

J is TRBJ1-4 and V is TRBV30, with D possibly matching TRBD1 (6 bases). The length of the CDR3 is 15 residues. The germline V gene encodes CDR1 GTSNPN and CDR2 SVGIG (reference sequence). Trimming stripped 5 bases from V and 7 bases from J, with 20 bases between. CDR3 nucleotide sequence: TGTGCCTGGGGTAAACAGGGAGGTTTAGGTGAAAAACTGTTTTTT. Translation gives CAWGKQGGLGEKLFF. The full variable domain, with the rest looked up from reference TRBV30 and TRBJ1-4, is SQTIHQWPATLVQPVGSPLSLECTVEGTSNPNLYWYRQAAGRGLQLLFYSVGIGQISSEVPQNLSASRPQDRQFILSSKKLLLSDSGFYLCAWGKQGGLGEKLFFGSGTQLSVL.

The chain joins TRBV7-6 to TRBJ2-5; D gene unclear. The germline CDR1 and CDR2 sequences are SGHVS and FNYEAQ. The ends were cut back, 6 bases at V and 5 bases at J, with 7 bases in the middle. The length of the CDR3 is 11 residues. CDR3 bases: TGTGCCAGCAGTTCATACGAGACCCAGTACTTC. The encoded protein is CASSSYETQYF. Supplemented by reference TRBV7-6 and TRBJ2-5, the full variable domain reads GAGVSQSPRYKVTKRGQDVALRCDPISGHVSLYWYRQALGQGPEFLTYFNYEAQQDKSGLPNDRFSAERPEGSISTLTIQRTEQRDSAMYRCASSSYETQYFGPGTRLLVL.

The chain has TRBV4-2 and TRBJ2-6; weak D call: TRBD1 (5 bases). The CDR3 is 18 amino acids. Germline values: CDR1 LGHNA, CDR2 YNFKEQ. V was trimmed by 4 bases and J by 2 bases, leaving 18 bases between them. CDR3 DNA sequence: TGTGCCAGCAGCCCCAAGGGGCAATCGGTAGCTGGGGCCAACGTCCTGACTTTC. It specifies CASSPKGQSVAGANVLTF.

CDR3 amino acids: CASSQETGPYYEQYF. For the CDR3, the DNA is TGCGCCAGCAGCCAAGAGACAGGGCCCTACTACGAGCAGTACTTC. This chain uses TRBV4-3 with TRBJ2-7, with 7 bases lining up with TRBD1. CDR3 length equals 15 residues. CDR1 LGHNA and CDR2 YSLEER come from the germline V gene. The ends lost 0 bases at V and 3 bases at J; junction bases unmatched: 5.